A selection of T cell receptor beta chains follows, all from one sample in a study of regulatory T cells in long-lasting Graves disease. One entry per CDR3 protein, called by TCRdb with MiXCR from the multiplex PCR reads. The sample yields 400,000 to 550,000 distinct CDR3 sequences, over 15% seen once. These data were also reused for a study on T cells in Graves' hyperthyroidism and ophthalmopathy.

The sample in question was peripheral blood mononuclear cells (PBMCs), obtained at new diagnosis, from a patient treated with antithyroid drugs. All receptors come from a young woman with Graves disease. Both conserved end residues are part of each CDR3. The D gene is left open where the match is weak. Size values are once, few and many counts, or a class for expanded clones, and some rows have none.

j_call d_call v_call clone_size cdr3_aa cdr3_nt
TRBJ2-1 TRBD1 TRBV14 NA CASSRNNRGNEQFF TGTGCCAGCAGCCGAAATAACAGGGGTAATGAGCAGTTCTTC
TRBJ1-1 TRBD1 TRBV20-1 many CSARPWTGGWDTEAFF TGCAGTGCTAGACCGTGGACAGGGGGGTGGGACACTGAAGCTTTCTTT
TRBJ1-1 NA TRBV18 many CASSPTIYRRSTEAFF TGTGCCAGCTCACCGACAATCTACAGACGGAGTACTGAAGCTTTCTTT
TRBJ2-1 NA TRBV5-1 NA CASSLLGNSYNEQFF TGCGCCAGCAGCTTACTCGGGAACTCCTACAATGAGCAGTTCTTC
TRBJ2-7 TRBD2 TRBV7-9 many CASSPSGRHYEQYF TGTGCCAGCAGCCCCAGCGGGAGGCACTACGAGCAGTACTTC
TRBJ2-7 NA TRBV29-1 many CTPPPSYEQYF TGCACCCCGCCCCCTTCCTACGAGCAGTACTTC
TRBJ2-5 NA TRBV29-1 many CSVVWGRGYQETQYF TGCAGCGTTGTCTGGGGCAGAGGATACCAAGAGACCCAGTACTTC
TRBJ2-1 NA TRBV5-1 NA CASSLENLGGDEQFF TGCGCCAGCAGCTTGGAGAATCTCGGGGGCGATGAGCAGTTCTTC
TRBJ2-3 NA TRBV7-9 NA CASSSSRRVTDTQYF TGTGCCAGCAGTTCCTCTCGGAGGGTCACAGATACGCAGTATTTT
TRBJ2-1 NA TRBV30 many CAWSVGGVGEQFF TGTGCCTGGAGTGTAGGAGGGGTGGGGGAGCAGTTCTTC
TRBJ1-2 TRBD1 TRBV28 many CASTRTGVGYTF TGTGCCAGCACCCGCACAGGGGTTGGCTACACCTTC
TRBJ1-4 TRBD1 TRBV6-2/TRBV6-3 NA CASSEGQGYNEKLFF TGTGCCAGCAGTGAAGGACAGGGTTATAATGAAAAACTGTTTTTT
TRBJ2-3 NA TRBV10-1 many CASSADFPDTDTQYF TGCGCCAGCAGTGCGGACTTTCCTGACACAGATACGCAGTATTTT
TRBJ2-3 TRBD2 TRBV4-2 many CASSQGLAGDTDTQYF TGTGCCAGCAGCCAAGGCCTGGCGGGGGACACAGATACGCAGTATTTT
TRBJ1-1 NA TRBV5-1 many CASSRTRGTKLNTEAFF TGCGCCAGCAGCCGAACCAGGGGAACCAAATTGAACACTGAAGCTTTCTTT
TRBJ2-3 NA TRBV27 NA CASSSSWRQYF TGTGCCAGCAGTTCTAGTTGGAGGCAGTATTTT
TRBJ2-6 NA TRBV5-1 many CASSLPLSGANVLTF TGCGCCAGCAGCTTGCCGCTCTCTGGGGCCAACGTCCTGACTTTC
TRBJ1-5 TRBD1 TRBV30 NA CAWDAGQGPLGNQPQHF TGTGCCTGGGATGCGGGACAGGGACCTCTCGGCAATCAGCCCCAGCATTTT
TRBJ2-7 NA TRBV5-1 NA CASARTASSYEQYF TGCGCCAGCGCCCGGACAGCGAGCTCCTACGAGCAGTACTTC
TRBJ2-7 NA TRBV30 many CAWSVGGPYEQYF TGTGCCTGGAGTGTCGGGGGACCCTACGAGCAGTACTTC
TRBJ2-2 NA TRBV7-3 NA CASSFTLNTGELFF TGTGCCAGCAGCTTTACACTGAACACCGGGGAGCTGTTTTTT
TRBJ2-1 NA TRBV29-1 many CSGNRDTDNEQFF TGCAGCGGTAACCGGGACACAGACAATGAGCAGTTCTTC
TRBJ2-7 TRBD1 TRBV27 NA CASSLSLDRANEQYF TGTGCCAGCAGTTTATCTCTGGACAGGGCTAACGAGCAGTACTTC
TRBJ2-6 NA TRBV4-3 few CASSQDWGAGANVLTF TGCGCCAGCAGCCAAGATTGGGGGGCTGGGGCCAACGTCCTGACTTTC
TRBJ1-2 NA TRBV12-3/TRBV12-4 many CASSLVGGSYGYTF TGTGCCAGCAGTTTAGTGGGGGGTAGTTATGGCTACACCTTC
TRBJ1-6 NA TRBV6-9 few CASSYDGTAGNSPLHF TGTGCCAGCAGTTATGACGGAACCGCAGGAAATTCACCCCTCCACTTT
TRBJ1-1 NA TRBV29-1 NA CSVEDELNTEAFF TGCAGCGTTGAAGATGAATTGAACACTGAAGCTTTCTTT
TRBJ1-5 TRBD1 TRBV18 NA CASSPMNRGSNQPQHF TGTGCCAGCTCACCGATGAACAGGGGGAGCAATCAGCCCCAGCATTTT
TRBJ1-4 NA TRBV10-1 many CASSESTTGKLFF TGCGCCAGCAGTGAGAGCACGACAGGAAAACTGTTTTTT
TRBJ2-7 TRBD1 TRBV27 NA CASGGLTGDSYEQYF TGTGCCAGCGGAGGATTGACAGGGGACTCCTACGAGCAGTACTTC
TRBJ2-3 NA TRBV13 many CASSYTRDTQYF TGTGCCAGCAGTTACACACGGGATACGCAGTATTTT
TRBJ2-4 TRBD2 TRBV18 NA CASSQGLALNIQYF TGTGCCAGCTCCCAAGGACTAGCGCTAAACATTCAGTACTTC
TRBJ2-7 TRBD2 TRBV9 many CASSVSLAGGEQYF TGTGCCAGCAGCGTGAGTCTAGCGGGAGGCGAGCAGTACTTC